Following are 6 T cell receptor beta chains from one sample sequenced in a study of control samples from healthy donors and cancer patients (dated by TCRdb to between 2020 and 2021). Library creation used the immunoSEQ multiplex PCR assay. The table was pulled from immuneACCESS by TCRdb, which kept in-frame rearrangements only. Such tables lose some clones; where checked, under half of the loss comes from unresolved V genes, and the rest has no known cause. The sample profile shows around 130,000 clones; over 75% of them were found once. 3% to 3.5% of the sample belongs to the ten largest clones. The sequencing input was blood. These receptors were obtained from a man in his forties or fifties in good health.

The chain recombines TRBV6-1 with TRBJ2-5, with 8 bases fitting TRBD1. Germline V gene lookup returns CDR1 MNHNS and CDR2 SASEGT. V dropped 2 bases and J dropped 4; count of bases not matched to a gene: 9. The CDR3 is made up of 16 amino acids. DNA of the CDR3: TGTGCCAGCAGTGAACCAAATGACAGGGGCCGAGAGACCCAGTACTTC. Protein: CASSEPNDRGRETQYF.

The chain links TRBV9 to TRBJ2-7; TRBD2 matches 12 bases. Unmatched junction bases numbered 5, after V lost 2 bases and J lost 5 bases. The CDR3 consists of 15 residues. The germline V gene encodes CDR1 SGDLS and CDR2 YYNGEE. The CDR3 region has the DNA TGTGCCAGCAGCGTTTCTAGCGGGGGGGCCCACGAGCAGTACTTC. As protein: CASSVSSGGAHEQYF. Filled out from reference TRBV9 and TRBJ2-7, the complete variable domain reads DSGVTQTPKHLITATGQRVTLRCSPRSGDLSVYWYQQSLDQGLQFLIQYYNGEERAKGNILERFSAQQFPDLHSELNLSSLELGDSALYFCASSVSSGGAHEQYFGPGTRLTVT.

The chain couples TRBV30 to TRBJ2-1; a weak D match, TRBD2 (7 bases). Germline CDR1 GTSNPN, CDR2 SVGIG (reference sequence). Trimming pared 0 bases from V and 7 bases from J, leaving 19 bases between. The CDR3 sequence is 16 residues long. The CDR3 bases are TGTGCCTGGAGTGTACTTGCGGGGGCCTCTAGGAATGAGCAGTTCTTC. This gives the protein CAWSVLAGASRNEQFF.

The chain recombines TRBV28 with TRBJ1-1; the match to TRBD1 covers 10 bases. The length of the CDR3 is 14 residues. V gave up 3 bases and J gave up 5 bases; unmatched junction bases: 3. CDR1 is MDHEN and CDR2 is SYDVKM in the germline V gene. Here the CDR3 DNA reads TGTGCCAGCAGTTTGACAGGGGGCAGGACTGAAGCTTTCTTT. Protein: CASSLTGGRTEAFF.

This clone has a single count. The CDR3 DNA is TGCGCCAGCAGCTTGGTCCAGGGCATCGCGGAGACCCAGTACTTC. This gives the protein CASSLVQGIAETQYF. V is TRBV5-1 and J is TRBJ2-5; a weak D match, TRBD1 (5 bases). Trimming removed 0 bases at V and 5 bases at J, with 14 bases between. Germline CDR1 is SGHRS and CDR2 is YFSETQ. The CDR3 sequence is 15 residues long. Full variable domain (remainder filled in from reference TRBV5-1 and TRBJ2-5): KAGVTQTPRYLIKTRGQQVTLSCSPISGHRSVSWYQQTPGQGLQFLFEYFSETQRNKGNFPGRFSGRQFSNSRSEMNVSTLELGDSALYLCASSLVQGIAETQYFGPGTRLLVL.

The chain has TRBV9 and TRBJ2-3; 11 bases map to TRBD2. Germline V gene data show CDR1 as SGDLS and CDR2 as YYNGEE. V was pared by 1 base and J by 2 bases, with 3 bases of the junction left unmatched. This CDR3 is built from 16 residues. This CDR3 is CASSVSSGGYTDTQYF. In DNA, the CDR3 is TGTGCCAGCAGCGTATCTAGCGGGGGGTACACAGATACGCAGTATTTT. The full variable domain, with the rest looked up from reference TRBV9 and TRBJ2-3, is DSGVTQTPKHLITATGQRVTLRCSPRSGDLSVYWYQQSLDQGLQFLIQYYNGEERAKGNILERFSAQQFPDLHSELNLSSLELGDSALYFCASSVSSGGYTDTQYFGPGTRLTVL.